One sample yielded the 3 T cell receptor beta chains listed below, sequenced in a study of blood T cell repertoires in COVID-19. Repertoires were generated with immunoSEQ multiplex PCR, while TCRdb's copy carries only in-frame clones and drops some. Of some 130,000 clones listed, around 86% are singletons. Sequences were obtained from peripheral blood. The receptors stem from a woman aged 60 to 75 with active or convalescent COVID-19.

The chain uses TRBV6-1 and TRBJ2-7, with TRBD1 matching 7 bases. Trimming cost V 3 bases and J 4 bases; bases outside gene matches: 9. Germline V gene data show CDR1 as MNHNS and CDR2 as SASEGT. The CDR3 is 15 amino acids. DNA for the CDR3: TGTGCCAGCAGTGAGGAGACAGGGTTTGTGTACGAGCAGTACGTC. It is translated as CASSEETGFVYEQYV.

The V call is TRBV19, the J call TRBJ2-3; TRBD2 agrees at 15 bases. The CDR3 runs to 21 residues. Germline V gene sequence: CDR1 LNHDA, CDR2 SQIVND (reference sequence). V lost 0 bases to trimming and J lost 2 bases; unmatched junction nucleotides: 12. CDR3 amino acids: CASSIDPPGLAGGGITDTQYF. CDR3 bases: TGTGCCAGTAGTATAGATCCACCAGGACTAGCGGGGGGGGGAATCACAGATACGCAGTATTTT.

In DNA form, the CDR3 reads TGTGCCAGCAGCTTGTCCGTGAACACTGAAGCTTTCTTT. Residues: CASSLSVNTEAFF. The rearrangement uses TRBV5-6 and TRBJ1-1, with D unclear. Per the germline V gene, CDR1 is SGHDT and CDR2 is YYEEEE. The CDR3 covers 13 residues. V lost 1 base and J lost 0, with 4 bases in between.